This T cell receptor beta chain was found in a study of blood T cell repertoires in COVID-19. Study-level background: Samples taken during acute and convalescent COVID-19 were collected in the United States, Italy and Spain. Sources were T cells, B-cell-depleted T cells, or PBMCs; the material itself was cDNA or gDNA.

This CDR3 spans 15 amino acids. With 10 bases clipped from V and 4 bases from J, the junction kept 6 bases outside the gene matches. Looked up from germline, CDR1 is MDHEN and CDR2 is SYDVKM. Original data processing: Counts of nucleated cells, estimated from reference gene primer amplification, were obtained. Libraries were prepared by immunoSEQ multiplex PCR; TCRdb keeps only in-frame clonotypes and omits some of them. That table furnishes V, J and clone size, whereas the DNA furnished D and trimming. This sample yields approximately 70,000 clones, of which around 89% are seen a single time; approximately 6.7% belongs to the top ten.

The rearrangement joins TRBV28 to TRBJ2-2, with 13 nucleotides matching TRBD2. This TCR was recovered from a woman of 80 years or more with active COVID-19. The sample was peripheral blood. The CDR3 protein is CAIPTSGRGTGELFF. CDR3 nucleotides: TGTGCCATACCCACTAGCGGGAGGGGCACCGGGGAGCTGTTTTTT.